A single count supports the clone carrying this T cell receptor beta chain. Its antigen is unidentified. Trimming took 4 bases from V and 5 from J, leaving 15 bases between them. Germline CDR1 is SGHKS and CDR2 is YYEKEE (reference sequence). The CDR3 is made up of 14 amino acids. The data are from a study of T cells and Merkel cell carcinoma outcomes. The study's findings and limits: Merkel cell carcinoma outcomes were reportedly predicted by repertoire and T-cell density.

Method: immunoSEQ multiplex PCR; TCRdb's copy keeps in-frame clones and lacks some. The repertoire holds about 620 clones, with 90% to 95% as singletons. Sequencing input: tumor tissue from Merkel cell carcinoma. V and J are TRBV5-5 and TRBJ2-5; TRBD1 might be the D (6 bases). The origin of this receptor is a human donor with Merkel cell carcinoma. CDR3 DNA sequence: TGTGCCAGCAGCACGAGAACAGGGATGGAGACCCAGTACTTC. Its translation: CASSTRTGMETQYF. Full variable domain (remainder filled in from reference TRBV5-5 and TRBJ2-5): DAGVTQSPTHLIKTRGQQVTLRCSPISGHKSVSWYQQVLGQGPQFIFQYYEKEERGRGNFPDRFSARQFPNYSSELNVNALLLGDSALYLCASSTRTGMETQYFGPGTRLLVL.